This record covers a single T cell receptor (beta chain). Per the original data handling: It was from reference gene primer amplification that nucleated cell counts were estimated. Assay used: immunoSEQ multiplex PCR; TCRdb lists only in-frame clones, some missing. The V and J calls and clone size come from that table; D and trimming were worked out from the DNA. The table shows roughly 200,000 clones, with more than 80% occurring only once. Germline V gives CDR1 MNHEY, CDR2 SVGAGI. V dropped 3 bases and J dropped 0; count of bases not matched to a gene: 0. The CDR3 runs to 15 residues. These data originate in a study of blood T cell repertoires in COVID-19. As for the study in general: COVID-19 samples collected from the United States, Italy and Spain covered acute and convalescent phases. PBMCs, B-cell-depleted T cells, or T cells were the source of the cDNA or gDNA that made up the material.

Seattle's enrolled individuals joined amid active infection and were then monitored longitudinally. The clonotype was recovered from a woman aged 40-49 years with COVID-19, enrolled during active disease. This chain uses TRBV6-5 with TRBJ2-1, with TRBD2 identical over 9 bases. Material: peripheral blood. The CDR3 here is CASSYSGSSYNEQFF. The CDR3 DNA is TGTGCCAGCAGTTATAGCGGGAGCTCCTACAATGAGCAGTTCTTC.